The present T cell receptor (beta chain) was sequenced within a study of shared clonotypes between healthy human individuals (dated by TCRdb to 2018 to 2021). Describing the broader study: Three men and a couple of women, aged 18 to 49 years, made up the cohort. For each donor, CD4 naive and CD4 memory were each given three plates, CD8 naive was given two plates, and CD8 memory was given one plate. Blood TCR repertoires of roughly five healthy adults were deeply sequenced to estimate repertoire size and the extent of clonotype sharing between individuals. Each donor's leukapheresis produced roughly between roughly 0.85 and 9.5 billion PBMCs. Libraries were prepared and TCR repertoires were sequenced by different laboratories using diverse techniques, in order to increase sequencing depth and limit assay-specific biases. Overall study outcomes, separate from this receptor: Pairwise subsampling led to the expectation that sequencing depth would affect the degree of clonotype sharing among donors. Because the study included a small number of donors, the genetic and exposure-history diversity represented was limited. Sampling was limited to blood, and TCR repertoires in tissue likely differ from TCR repertoires in blood. Higher generation probabilities were observed for clonotypes shared by all four sorted-subset donors than for non-shared clonotypes. When a few donors were compared, the shared fraction of clonotypes was around 5% for naive CD4, roughly 3.4% for naive CD8, roughly 2.3% for memory CD4, and around 0.4% for memory CD8. Estimated clonotype richness was generally larger for naive than for memory subsets. Even with the large sequencing depth, rarefaction of the sorted-subset datasets indicated that sequencing was incomplete.

CDR1 and CDR2 were assigned from the germline V gene as KGHSH and LQKENI. V is clipped by 2 bases and J by 1 base, and the sequence between their germline boundaries is 12 bases long. From cysteine to phenylalanine, the CDR3 is 15 amino acids long. Only the CDR3 part of the read is kept: 45 bases, read in frame from the first base. With regard to this clone: Its antigen is not yet known. No base-level quality is on record; no much larger clone is a single base apart.

The donors were healthy, HIV-negative adults who had no recently reported acute infections or vaccinations. All donors were Caucasian adults living in Nashville, Tennessee, USA. CD4+ T cells were enriched through magnetic negative selection, after which naive cells were positively selected on CD45RA and the remaining negative fraction served as the memory subset. Blood was collected by leukapheresis, and PBMCs were isolated by Ficoll-Histopaque density gradient centrifugation and then cryopreserved in liquid nitrogen vapor phase. Analytical flow cytometry was used to check the purity and quantity of every magnetically sorted T cell population. From each sorted fraction, genomic DNA was isolated and quantified by UV absorbance on a Nanodrop 2000c. Using the deep immunoSEQ assay, multiplex PCR amplified TCR CDR3 regions from genomic DNA. Extracted genomic DNA from each cell subset was spread evenly across all wells of several immunoSEQ 96-well plates, with each plate serving as a replicate. For sorted subsets, roughly 200 ng of genomic DNA, equivalent to 25,000 to 35,000 T cell genomes, went into each replicate PCR. Purified libraries were measured with a Qubit 3.0 fluorometer, size-checked on a Bioanalyzer 2100, and measured again with the KAPA Library Quantification kit. Every immunoSEQ 96-well plate was sequenced on a separate single-read 150-cycle Illumina NextSeq 550 flow cell. Concerning the study's data processing: Because only junctional sequences without quality scores were contained in the immunoSEQ output, filtering matching that applied to full-length reads could not be performed. Sequences were annotated with PyIR, a Python wrapper for IgBLAST v1.9, and V/J genes and CDR3 were assigned using IMGT germline references. Any read was removed if the V/J assignment was weak (E-value above 1e-6), the CDR3 was missing, or the read contained stop codons, out-of-frame junctions, or ambiguous translated residues. V3J clonotypes were defined as sequences sharing an identical inferred V gene, J gene, and CDR3 amino acid sequence. Percentage overlap between repertoires was computed as shared unique clonotypes divided by the size of the smaller repertoire. Repertoire richness was assessed with RTK rarefaction, the Chao1 estimator, and Recon v2.1 estimates of unobserved clonotypes. OLGA was used to compute generation probabilities for all TCRbeta clonotypes that the gDNA method yielded from a few donors. The source is immuneACCESS, and TCRdb retained only in-frame sequences with V and J called. Part of the clones is not carried over; for the studies checked, unresolved V genes explain less than half of this, and the remainder is unexplained. Clonal size and the V and J genes are those of that table, whereas D and trimming came from the DNA. Recorded for this sample are some 2 million clones; roughly 95% of them occurred a single time. More than 0.1% of the sample lies in the top ten.

Specimen: naive CD4+ T cells sorted from blood. The cell subset or site label for this specimen denotes: CD45RA+ positively selected. The receptor comes from a man aged 18 to 29 in good health. Rearrangement joined TRBV18 to TRBJ2-7, with TRBD2 as a weak D call on 6 bases. This receptor carries the CDR3 CASSPGRDESYEQYF. The nucleotide sequence is TGTGCCAGCTCACCAGGGCGGGACGAATCCTACGAGCAGTACTTC.